The clone carrying this TCR beta chain was counted only a few times. As yet, its antigen is unknown. V shed 2 bases, J shed 4 bases, and the junction held 3 bases outside the gene matches. The CDR3 loop spans 14 amino acids. The germline CDR1 and CDR2 sequences are MNHEY and SVGEGT. This record belongs to a study of T-cell memory formation after mild COVID-19. Regarding the study as a whole: The appearance of some responding clones in pre-infection memory suggested that cross-reactive memory joined.

TCRdb redid the calling of the 5' RACE reads with MiXCR, one entry per CDR3 protein. The table records about 390,000 distinct CDR3 sequences, approximately 16% of them present only once. The receptor comes from a man aged 18 to 29 who had mild COVID-19 (a few samples of this study predate the infection). Cell type and time point are not known. The chain recombines TRBV6-2 or TRBV6-3 with TRBJ1-1; 8 nucleotides agree with TRBD1. The sample consisted of PBMCs or a T cell subset sorted from them (not recorded which). In DNA form, the CDR3 reads TGTGCCAGCAGTTACAATACAGGGGGCACTGAAGCTTTCTTT. This translates into CASSYNTGGTEAFF.